Each of the 21 T cell receptor beta chains below was sequenced from the same sample in a study of blood T cell repertoires in COVID-19. This table comes from immunoSEQ multiplex PCR, and its TCRdb copy is limited to in-frame clones, with some not included. The sample holds around 51,000 clones, approximately 86% seen once. Source material: peripheral blood. These receptors were taken from an elderly man with active COVID-19.

The CDR3: CASSAKTGALQHF. CDR3 nucleotides: TGTGCCAGTAGTGCCAAAACAGGGGCGCTTCAGCATTTT. The chain couples TRBV19 to TRBJ1-5, with 7 bases identical to TRBD1. CDR1 and CDR2 (germline): LNHDA, SQIVND (reference sequence). This CDR3 has 13 residues. After removal of 5 bases from V and 13 bases from J, the junction contained 11 bases not matched to a gene.

The chain links TRBV3-1 (or the pseudogene TRBV3-2) to TRBJ1-2; D remains ambiguous. The CDR3 runs to 15 residues. The V gene's germline CDR1 is LGHDT and CDR2 YNNKEL (reference sequence). Trimming took off 1 base at V and 4 bases at J, with 13 bases between the two ends. CDR3 sequence (DNA): TGTGCCAGCAGCCAAGTGGCCGCTACTACCTATGGCTACACCTTC. This encodes CASSQVAATTYGYTF.

The chain is built from TRBV7-8 and TRBJ1-1; TRBD1 aligns across 9 bases. CDR3 length: 17 residues. Losses at the gene ends were 5 bases for V and 1 base for J; bases not matched to a gene: 11. Germline assignment: CDR1 SGHVS and CDR2 FQNEAQ. DNA for the CDR3: TGTGCCAGCAGCCTGAGCCCCGGGACAGGGAGGAACACTGAAGCTTTCTTT. This translates into CASSLSPGTGRNTEAFF.

The chain recombines TRBV27 with TRBJ2-5; a weak D match, TRBD1 (5 bases). Germline V gene data show CDR1 as MNHEY and CDR2 as SMNVEV (reference sequence). Between the trimmed V and J ends, which lost 7 bases and 1 base, there was a span of 13 bases. The CDR3 consists of 14 residues. Here the CDR3 DNA reads TGTGCCAGCAAAATACGGCAGGGCCAAGAGACCCAGTACTTC. Amino acid sequence: CASKIRQGQETQYF.

The chain is built from TRBV7-9 and TRBJ1-5; D gene unclear. The CDR3 spans 14 residues. V lost 3 bases and J lost 3, with 9 bases in between. CDR1 is SEHNR and CDR2 is FQNEAQ in the germline V gene (reference sequence). The chain's CDR3 is CASSFRRHNQPQHF. The CDR3 region has the DNA TGTGCCAGCAGCTTCCGCAGACACAATCAGCCCCAGCATTTT.

V is TRBV7-9 and J is TRBJ2-7; tentatively, D is TRBD2 (6 bases). The CDR3 runs to 13 residues. Germline V lookup: CDR1 SEHNR, CDR2 FQNEAQ (reference sequence). The V gene lost 5 bases and the J gene lost 5 bases, with 13 bases spanning the gap. CDR3 amino acids: CASSVGTVDEQYF. The CDR3, as DNA: TGTGCCAGCAGCGTGGGGACTGTGGACGAGCAGTACTTC. Complete variable domain (other parts from reference TRBV7-9 and TRBJ2-7): DTGVSQNPRHKITKRGQNVTFRCDPISEHNRLYWYRQTLGQGPEFLTYFQNEAQLEKSRLLSDRFSAERPKGSFSTLEIQRTEQGDSAMYLCASSVGTVDEQYFGPGTRLTVT.

This chain uses TRBV5-7 with TRBJ1-3; D remains ambiguous. TRBV5-7 is sorted into the ORF group, with uncertain function. V was clipped by 4 bases and J by 0 bases, with 8 bases between them. The CDR3 spans 14 residues. CDR3 protein: CASSNPGSGNTIYF. The CDR3, as DNA: TGTGCCAGCAGCAACCCAGGCTCTGGAAACACCATATATTTT.

By sample share, this clone is medium-sized. The J gene is TRBJ1-5, the V gene TRBV6-5, with 7 bases lining up with TRBD1. CDR1 is MNHEY, CDR2 SVGAGI, per germline. V was pared by 7 bases and J by 3 bases, with 6 bases of the junction left unmatched. The CDR3 has 14 amino acids. Written as DNA, the CDR3 is TGTGCCAGCAACCCACAGGGGTCCAATCAGCCCCAGCATTTT. Translated: CASNPQGSNQPQHF.

The rearrangement joins TRBV7-3 to TRBJ1-1; a weak D match, TRBD1 (6 bases). Trimming shortened V by 5 bases and J by 1 base, and 11 bases separated the two germline ends. The CDR3 sequence is 14 residues long. Germline V CDR1 and CDR2: SGHTA, FQGTGA. The CDR3: CASSPTGPNTEAFF. Here the CDR3 DNA reads TGTGCCAGCAGCCCCACAGGGCCGAACACTGAAGCTTTCTTT.

The V call is TRBV18, the J call TRBJ2-7, with no clear D. The CDR3 runs 12 residues. Trimming took 3 bases from V and 7 from J, leaving 10 bases between them. Looked up from germline, CDR1 is KGHSH and CDR2 is LQKENI. The CDR3 DNA reads as TGTGCCAGCTCACCCTCTGGCGGAGAGCAGTACTTC. Protein product: CASSPSGGEQYF.

The chain combines TRBV9 with TRBJ2-1, with D possibly being TRBD1 (5 bases). Deletions cut 5 bases from V and 6 bases from J, with 9 bases between. Germline CDR1 reads SGDLS; CDR2 reads YYNGEE. The CDR3 length is 12 residues. CDR3 sequence reads: CASRGPFNEQFF. Here the CDR3 DNA reads TGTGCCAGCAGGGGGCCGTTCAATGAGCAGTTCTTC. The full variable domain, completed using reference TRBV9 and TRBJ2-1, is DSGVTQTPKHLITATGQRVTLRCSPRSGDLSVYWYQQSLDQGLQFLIQYYNGEERAKGNILERFSAQQFPDLHSELNLSSLELGDSALYFCASRGPFNEQFFGPGTRLTVL.

This sequence joins TRBV6-2 or TRBV6-3 and TRBJ2-3, with D perhaps matching TRBD1 (6 bases). The CDR3 contains 14 residues. Germline assignment: CDR1 MNHEY and CDR2 SVGEGT. The V end was cut by 0 bases, the J end by 4 bases, with 8 bases between. The CDR3 spells CASSYSGAADTQYF. The CDR3, as DNA: TGTGCCAGCAGTTACTCGGGGGCCGCAGATACGCAGTATTTT.

The CDR3 protein is CASSSYQETQYF. The DNA of the CDR3 is TGTGCCAGCAGTTCCTACCAAGAGACCCAGTACTTC. The V call is TRBV27, the J call TRBJ2-5; D unresolved. Germline loops: CDR1 MNHEY, CDR2 SMNVEV (reference sequence). The CDR3 loop spans 12 amino acids. V lost 4 bases and J lost 0, with 3 bases in between.

The genes are TRBV5-1 and TRBJ1-3, with D perhaps TRBD1 (5 bases). The CDR3 runs to 15 residues. The germline V and J ends were trimmed by 5 bases and 0 bases, with 12 bases remaining between them. Germline assignment: CDR1 SGHRS and CDR2 YFSETQ. The CDR3 DNA reads TGCGCCAGCAGTCAGGGTTTCGGCTCTGGAAACACCATATATTTT. It codes for CASSQGFGSGNTIYF.

This rearrangement joins TRBV7-3 to TRBJ2-6; D might be TRBD1 (6 bases). The germline CDR1 and CDR2 sequences are SGHTA and FQGTGA. The CDR3 totals 16 residues. The V end lost 4 bases, the J end lost 2 bases, and 12 bases lay between the germline ends. CDR3 DNA sequence: TGTGCCAGCAGCTCGCCAGGGGTAACTGGGGCCAACGTCCTGACTTTC. Translation gives CASSSPGVTGANVLTF.

The chain has TRBV21-1 and TRBJ2-1; the table's D call TRBD1 went unverified against the DNA. TRBV21-1 is tagged as a pseudogene. The CDR3 extends over 15 amino acids. The CDR3: CASSADSSAHNEQFF. Written as DNA, the CDR3 is TGTGCCAGCAGCGCGGACAGCTCAGCCCACAATGAGCAGTTCTTC.

The J gene is TRBJ2-7, the V gene TRBV9; TRBD2 is a possible D gene (5 bases). The germline V gene encodes CDR1 SGDLS and CDR2 YYNGEE. The CDR3 runs 15 residues. V was pared by 5 bases and J by 3 bases, with 18 bases between. The CDR3 is CASSLDSSPRYEQYF. The CDR3, as DNA: TGTGCCAGCAGTTTGGACTCGTCTCCGCGCTACGAGCAGTACTTC. The full variable domain, in which reference TRBV9 and TRBJ2-7 provide the parts outside the CDR3, is DSGVTQTPKHLITATGQRVTLRCSPRSGDLSVYWYQQSLDQGLQFLIQYYNGEERAKGNILERFSAQQFPDLHSELNLSSLELGDSALYFCASSLDSSPRYEQYFGPGTRLTVT.

The chain joins TRBV6-5 to TRBJ2-5, with TRBD2 as a possible D gene (6 bases). The CDR3 totals 13 residues. Trimming took 7 bases from V and 7 from J, leaving 16 bases between them. Per the germline V gene, CDR1 is MNHEY and CDR2 is SVGAGI. CDR3 in DNA: TGTGCCAGCACCAAGGGGTTGGGGGGGACCCAGTACTTC. Translated, it gives CASTKGLGGTQYF.

The V call is TRBV7-8, the J call TRBJ2-1; D perhaps matches TRBD1 (5 bases). Germline values: CDR1 SGHVS, CDR2 FQNEAQ. Trimming removed 1 base from V and 10 bases from J, with 11 bases in between. The CDR3 runs 13 residues. CDR3 bases: TGTGCCAGCAGCTTAGAACAGGCTCGGGAGCAGTTCTTC. This sequence encodes CASSLEQAREQFF. The complete variable domain, with remaining parts taken from reference TRBV7-8 and TRBJ2-1, reads GAGVSQSPRYKVAKRGQDVALRCDPISGHVSLFWYQQALGQGPEFLTYFQNEAQLDKSGLPSDRFFAERPEGSVSTLKIQRTQQEDSAVYLCASSLEQAREQFFGPGTRLTVL.

This chain joins TRBV19 and TRBJ1-1; 9 bases are a match to TRBD1. Per the germline V gene, CDR1 is LNHDA and CDR2 is SQIVND (reference sequence). The J segment lost 0 bases and the V segment lost 7 bases, leaving 9 bases of the junction unmatched. The CDR3 spans 16 residues. The CDR3 sequence is CASMDRGRGMNTEAFF. The CDR3 DNA reads as TGTGCCAGTATGGACAGGGGAAGGGGGATGAACACTGAAGCTTTCTTT.

The count of this clone is one. As DNA, the CDR3 is TGTGCCAGCAGATCAGGACTAGCGGGAGAGGGGCAGTTCTTC. Translating it yields CASRSGLAGEGQFF. The V and J genes are TRBV7-3 and TRBJ2-1, with 13 bases matching TRBD2. Germline CDR1 and CDR2: SGHTA and FQGTGA. Trimming removed 6 bases from V and 12 bases from J; junction bases left unmatched: 8. The CDR3 contains 14 residues. Supplemented by reference TRBV7-3 and TRBJ2-1, the full variable domain reads GAGVSQTPSNKVTEKGKYVELRCDPISGHTALYWYRQSLGQGPEFLIYFQGTGAADDSGLPNDRFFAVRPEGSVSTLKIQRTERGDSAVYLCASRSGLAGEGQFFGPGTRLTVL.